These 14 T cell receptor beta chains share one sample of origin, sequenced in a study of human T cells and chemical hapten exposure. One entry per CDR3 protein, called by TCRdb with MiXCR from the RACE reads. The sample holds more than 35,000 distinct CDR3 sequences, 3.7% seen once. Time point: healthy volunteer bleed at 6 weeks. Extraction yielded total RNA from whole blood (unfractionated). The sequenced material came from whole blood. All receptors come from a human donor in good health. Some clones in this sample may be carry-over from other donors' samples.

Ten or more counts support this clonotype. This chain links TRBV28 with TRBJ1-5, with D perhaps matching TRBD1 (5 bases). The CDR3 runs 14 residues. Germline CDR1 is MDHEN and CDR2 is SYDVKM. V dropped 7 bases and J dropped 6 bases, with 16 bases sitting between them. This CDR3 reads CASNLNWGGQPQHF. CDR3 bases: TGTGCCAGCAACTTGAACTGGGGCGGTCAGCCCCAGCATTTT.

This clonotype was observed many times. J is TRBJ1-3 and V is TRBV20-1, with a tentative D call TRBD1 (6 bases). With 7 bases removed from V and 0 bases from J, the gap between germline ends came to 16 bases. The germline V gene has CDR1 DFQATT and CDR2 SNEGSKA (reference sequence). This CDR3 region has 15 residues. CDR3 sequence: CSGRGDRSSGNTIYF. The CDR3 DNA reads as TGCAGTGGCAGAGGAGACAGGAGCTCTGGAAACACCATATATTTT.

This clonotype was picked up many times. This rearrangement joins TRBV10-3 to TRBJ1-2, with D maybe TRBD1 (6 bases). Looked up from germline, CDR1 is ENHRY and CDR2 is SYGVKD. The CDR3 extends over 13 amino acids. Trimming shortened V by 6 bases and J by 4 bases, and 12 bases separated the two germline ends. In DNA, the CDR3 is TGTGCCATCAGCCCCGGACAGTTCTATGGCTACACCTTC. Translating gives CAISPGQFYGYTF.

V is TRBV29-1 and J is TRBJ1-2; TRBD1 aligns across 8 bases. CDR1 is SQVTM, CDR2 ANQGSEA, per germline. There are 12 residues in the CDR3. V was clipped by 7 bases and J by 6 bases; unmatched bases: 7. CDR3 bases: TGCAGCGACGATGACAGGGGAGATGGCTACACCTTC. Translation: CSDDDRGDGYTF.

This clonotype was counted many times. The CDR3 nucleotides are TGCGCCAGCCCATGCCCCCAGGGGGCGTTCCGAGGGACTGAAGCTTTCTTT. It yields the protein CASPCPQGAFRGTEAFF. The V and J genes are TRBV10-1 and TRBJ1-1; 8 nucleotides agree with TRBD1. V trimming: 8 bases; J trimming: 5 bases; junction bases outside the gene matches: 19. The germline gives CDR1 WNHNN, CDR2 SYGVQD (reference sequence). The CDR3 is 17 residues long.

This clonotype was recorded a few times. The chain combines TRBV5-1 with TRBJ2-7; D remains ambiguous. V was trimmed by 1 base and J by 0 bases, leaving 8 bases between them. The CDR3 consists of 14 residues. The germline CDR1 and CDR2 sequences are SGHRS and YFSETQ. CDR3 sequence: CASSLMPSSYEQYF. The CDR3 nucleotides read TGCGCCAGCAGCTTGATGCCCAGCTCCTACGAGCAGTACTTC.

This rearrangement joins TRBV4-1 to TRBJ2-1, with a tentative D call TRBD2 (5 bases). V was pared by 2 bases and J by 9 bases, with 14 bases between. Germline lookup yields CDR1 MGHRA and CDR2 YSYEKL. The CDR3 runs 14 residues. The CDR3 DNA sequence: TGCGCCAGCAGCCAACCCACTAGTAGTAGTGAGCAGTTCTTC. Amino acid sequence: CASSQPTSSSEQFF.

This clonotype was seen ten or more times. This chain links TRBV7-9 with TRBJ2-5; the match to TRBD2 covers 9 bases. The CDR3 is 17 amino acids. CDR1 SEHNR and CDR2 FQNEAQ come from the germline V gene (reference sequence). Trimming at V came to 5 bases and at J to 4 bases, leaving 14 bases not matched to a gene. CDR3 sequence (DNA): TGTGCCAGCAGCCCCCCAGGGGCGGGAGGGCCCCGAGAGACCCAGTACTTC. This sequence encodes CASSPPGAGGPRETQYF.

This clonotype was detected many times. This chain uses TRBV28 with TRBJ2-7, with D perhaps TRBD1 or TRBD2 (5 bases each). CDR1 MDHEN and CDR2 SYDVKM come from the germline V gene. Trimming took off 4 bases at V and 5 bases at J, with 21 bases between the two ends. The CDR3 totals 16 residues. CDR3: CASSSPLWDGSHEQYF. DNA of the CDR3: TGTGCCAGCAGTTCCCCCCTCTGGGACGGAAGTCACGAGCAGTACTTC.

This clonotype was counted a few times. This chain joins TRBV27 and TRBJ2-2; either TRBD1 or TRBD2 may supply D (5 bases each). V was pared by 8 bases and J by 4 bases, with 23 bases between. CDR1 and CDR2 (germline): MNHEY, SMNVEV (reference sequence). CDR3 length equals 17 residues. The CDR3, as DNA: TGTGCCAGCGGTCTATCCGGGGCCCCTTCTATCACCGGGGAGCTGTTTTTT. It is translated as CASGLSGAPSITGELFF.

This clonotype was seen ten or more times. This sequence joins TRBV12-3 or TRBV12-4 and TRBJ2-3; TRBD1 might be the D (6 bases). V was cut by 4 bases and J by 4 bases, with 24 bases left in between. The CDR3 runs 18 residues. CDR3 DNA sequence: TGTGCCAGCAGTTCTCCGGGACATCAACCCCTGGGTCCAGATACGCAGTATTTT. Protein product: CASSSPGHQPLGPDTQYF.

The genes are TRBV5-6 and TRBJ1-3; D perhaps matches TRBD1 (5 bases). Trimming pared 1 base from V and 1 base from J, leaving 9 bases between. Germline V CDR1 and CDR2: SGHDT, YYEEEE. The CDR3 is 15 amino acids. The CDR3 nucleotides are TGTGCCAGCAGCTTGAGGGGATGGTCTGGAAACACCATATATTTT. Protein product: CASSLRGWSGNTIYF.

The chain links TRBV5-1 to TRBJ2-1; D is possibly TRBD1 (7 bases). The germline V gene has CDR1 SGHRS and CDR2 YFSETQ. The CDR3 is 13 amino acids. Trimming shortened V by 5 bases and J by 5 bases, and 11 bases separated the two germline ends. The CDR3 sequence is CASSQGGNNEQFF. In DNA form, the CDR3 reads TGCGCCAGCAGTCAGGGGGGCAACAATGAGCAGTTCTTC.

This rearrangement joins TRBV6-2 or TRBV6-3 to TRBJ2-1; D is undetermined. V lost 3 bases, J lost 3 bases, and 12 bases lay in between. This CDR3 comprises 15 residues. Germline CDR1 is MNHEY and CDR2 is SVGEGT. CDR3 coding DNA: TGTGCCAGCAGTTATAGGCAGAACAACTACAATGAGCAGTTCTTC. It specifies CASSYRQNNYNEQFF.